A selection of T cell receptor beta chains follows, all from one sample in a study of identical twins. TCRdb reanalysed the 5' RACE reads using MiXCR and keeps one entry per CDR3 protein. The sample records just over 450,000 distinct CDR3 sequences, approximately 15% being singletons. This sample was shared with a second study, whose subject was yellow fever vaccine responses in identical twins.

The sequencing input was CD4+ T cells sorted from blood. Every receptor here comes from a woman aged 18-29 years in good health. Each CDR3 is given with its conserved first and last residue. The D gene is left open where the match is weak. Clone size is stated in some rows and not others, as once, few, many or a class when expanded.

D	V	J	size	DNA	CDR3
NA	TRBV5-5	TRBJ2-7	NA	TGTGCCAGCAGCCCGCGAGCGGCGGTACACGAGCAGTACTTC	CASSPRAAVHEQYF
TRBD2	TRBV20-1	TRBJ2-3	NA	TGCAGTGCTAAACTAGCGGGGGGCCTGAGAGATACGCAGTATTTT	CSAKLAGGLRDTQYF
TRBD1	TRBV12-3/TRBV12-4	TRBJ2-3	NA	TGTGCCAGCAGTTTGAACAGGGGGCCAGATACGCAGTATTTT	CASSLNRGPDTQYF
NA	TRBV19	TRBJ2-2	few	TGTGCCAGTAGTATACTTCAGGGGCCCGGGGAGCTGTTTTTT	CASSILQGPGELFF
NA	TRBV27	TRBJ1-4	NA	TGTGCCAGCAGCCGGCCTGGGCCGGGGGAAAAACTGTTTTTT	CASSRPGPGEKLFF
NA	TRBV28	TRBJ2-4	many	TGTGCCAGCAGCCCCACCCTAGCCCCCTGGAAGGACATTCAGTACTTC	CASSPTLAPWKDIQYF
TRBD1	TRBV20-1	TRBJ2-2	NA	TGCAGTGCCAGACAGGGGGCGGTTCCCGGGGAGCTGTTTTTT	CSARQGAVPGELFF
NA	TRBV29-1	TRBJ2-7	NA	TGCAGCGTTGGAGAGGATACCTACGAGCAGTACTTC	CSVGEDTYEQYF
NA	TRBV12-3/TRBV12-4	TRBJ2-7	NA	TGTGCCAGCAGCACAAAGCCGGCTAGCTCCTACGAGCAGTACTTC	CASSTKPASSYEQYF
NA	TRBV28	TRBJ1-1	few	TGTGCCAGCAGTTTCGGGGCGAACACTGAAGCTTTCTTT	CASSFGANTEAFF
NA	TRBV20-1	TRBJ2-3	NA	TGCAGTGCATCGAGTAGCGGAACCACAGATACGCAGTATTTT	CSASSSGTTDTQYF
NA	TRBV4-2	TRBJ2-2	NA	TGTGCCAGCAGCCAAGTAGGTGGGGCGGGGGCCCCCGCGGAGCTGTTTTTT	CASSQVGGAGAPAELFF
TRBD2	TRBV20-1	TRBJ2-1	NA	TGCAGTGCTAGAGATCTAGGTAGCGGGAGGGCCAATGAGCAGTTCTTC	CSARDLGSGRANEQFF
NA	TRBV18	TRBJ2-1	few	TGTGCCAGCTCACCATTGACCGGCAATGAGCAGTTCTTC	CASSPLTGNEQFF
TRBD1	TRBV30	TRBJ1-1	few	TGTGCCTGGAACCCGGGACAGGGACCCTTTGGAGCTTTCTTT	CAWNPGQGPFGAFF
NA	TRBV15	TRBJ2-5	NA	TGTGCCATCCCCACAGGGAATCAAGAGACCCAGTACTTC	CAIPTGNQETQYF
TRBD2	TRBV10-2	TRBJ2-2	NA	TGCGCCAGCAGGGTCAGATCGACTAGCGGGAGTGTCACCGGGGAGCTGTTTTTT	CASRVRSTSGSVTGELFF
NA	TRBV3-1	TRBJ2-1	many	TGTGCCAGCAGCCAAGGCAGACTTAATAATGAGCAGTTCTTC	CASSQGRLNNEQFF
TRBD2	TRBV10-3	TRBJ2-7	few	TGTGCCATCACAGAGACTAGCGGGCACTACGAGCAGTACTTC	CAITETSGHYEQYF
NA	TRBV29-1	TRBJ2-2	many	TGCAGCGTTGAGGGGGACGTCACCGGGGAGCTGTTTTTT	CSVEGDVTGELFF
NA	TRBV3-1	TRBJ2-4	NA	TGTGCCAGCAGTCCGCGCCAGGGACGAAGACCCGCAAAAAACATTCAGTACTTC	CASSPRQGRRPAKNIQYF
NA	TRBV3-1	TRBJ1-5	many	TGTGCCAGCAGCCCCGGGACAACTAGCAATCAGCCCCAGCATTTT	CASSPGTTSNQPQHF
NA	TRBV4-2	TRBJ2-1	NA	TGTGCCAGCAGCCAAGCGGCGGGGACCAATAGCAATGAGCAGTTCTTC	CASSQAAGTNSNEQFF
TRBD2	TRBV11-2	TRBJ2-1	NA	TGTGCCAGCAGCCCCACTCCTAGCGGGGGCTACAATGAGCAGTTCTTC	CASSPTPSGGYNEQFF
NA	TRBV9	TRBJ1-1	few	TGTGCCAGCAGCGCAGGGGAGTGGGTGAACACTGAAGCTTTCTTT	CASSAGEWVNTEAFF
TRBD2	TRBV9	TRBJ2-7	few	TGTGCCAGCAGCGTTACTAGCGGGAGCTGGGACGAGCAGTACTTC	CASSVTSGSWDEQYF
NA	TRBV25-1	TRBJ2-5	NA	TGTGCCAGCAGTGAATTTAATGGGGGCAGGGAGACCCAGTACTTC	CASSEFNGGRETQYF
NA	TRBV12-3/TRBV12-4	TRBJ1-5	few	TGTGCCAGCAGTCGATATCAAGGCAATCAGCCCCAGCATTTT	CASSRYQGNQPQHF
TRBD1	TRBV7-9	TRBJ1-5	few	TGTGCCAGCAGCCTTGGACAGGGGCGCCTTCGGGGTCAGCCCCAGCATTTT	CASSLGQGRLRGQPQHF